Here is one T cell receptor beta chain with its context. The target of this receptor is not known. The record has no base qualities; no much larger clone is one base away. This entry belongs to a study of identical twins (dated by TCRdb to 2016 to 2017). Turning to the overall study: TCR alpha and beta repertoires from monozygotic twins, unrelated adults of various ages and cord blood were deep-sequenced to test whether fetal clonotypes persist. To rule out contamination, replicate twin experiments were performed at different times with different library preparation protocols.

Results and caveats for the whole study, not just this receptor: Conclusions relied on cross-sectional statistical analysis, since the same donors could not be followed over many years. Zero-insertion analyses could be partly confounded by invariant T cells such as MAIT and iNKT, although diverse VJ usage argued against such confounding for most clonotypes. A weaker excess of twin sharing was found in beta out-of-frame sequences because the signal-to-noise ratio was lowered by fewer shared sequences. Recombination models systematically underestimated out-of-frame TCR alpha sharing in monozygotic twins but agreed with sharing between unrelated individuals. Abundant cord blood beta clonotypes carried fewer insertions; young adult naive repertoires showed a weaker similar trend, while memory repertoires showed none. Compared with coincidental sharing between unrelated individuals, out-of-frame TCR alpha sequences shared between twins had an excess of sequences with low generation probability.

Every donor in the study was a healthy Caucasian. The twin cohort consisted of three pairs of female monozygotic twins, all aged about 18 to 29 years. Positive isolation kits from Invitrogen were used to isolate the CD4+ and CD8+ T cell populations. The library was generated by 5' RACE. TCRdb shows the sequencer as Illumina HiSeq 2000. Template switching added a universal primer binding site, and the final cDNA carried a unique molecular identifier that allowed TCR cDNA molecules to be counted accurately. Specific primers in the conserved constant-segment region were used to synthesize first-strand cDNA for TCR alpha and beta chains. To control for contamination, every cDNA library was double barcoded, receiving both a SMART-Mk sample barcode and Illumina barcodes. TruSeq adapter sequences, together with Illumina sample barcodes, were added in two successive PCR steps. The TCR alpha and beta cDNA libraries were sequenced on the Illumina HiSeq platform using custom primers. As for how the authors treated the data: Raw reads were processed with MiGEC to extract unique molecular identifiers, and MiXCR was used to determine CDR3 positions. Recombination models were inferred per individual with the repgenHMM and IGoR tools using an EM algorithm. Shared clonotypes were analyzed with the tcR package in R, and sharing was normalized by the product of cloneset sizes. To study raw recombination free of thymic and clonal selection effects, out-of-frame nonproductive sequences were analyzed. The public reads were reprocessed in TCRdb via fastp at Q25 and MiXCR, keeping in-frame beta chains. Duplicate CDR3 protein sequences are folded into a single record with the most common DNA and genes. The V and J calls reflect TCRdb's pipeline rather than the authors' work. A total of more than 400,000 distinct CDR3 sequences appear in this sample, about 16% of them only once. The top ten clonotypes cover 0.44% of the sample.

V gives up 3 bases and J gives up 5 bases, and the segment between their germline ends measures 13 bases. The CDR3 contains 14 residues, cysteine and phenylalanine counted. Only the CDR3 portion is preserved as DNA: 42 bases, with reading frame beginning at the first base. These data are also associated with another study on yellow fever vaccine responses in identical twins. The second study also describes: The T cell response to vaccination in identical twins was reported by the authors to appear partly convergent and partly personalized. In the study, vaccine-responding T cell clones were precisely tracked in identical twins.

The V and J segments used are TRBV12-3 or TRBV12-4 and TRBJ1-2; the best D guess is TRBD1, with 5 bases matching. This TCR was sampled from a woman aged 18-30 years in good health. The sample consisted of CD4+ T cells sorted from blood. The bases are TGTGCCAGCAGTTTTTTGGAGGGGCTTTATGGCTACACCTTC. Translated, this is CASSFLEGLYGYTF.